The 22 T cell receptor beta chains below all came from one sample that was sequenced in a study of T cell responses to AZD1222 COVID-19 vaccine. Assay: immunoSEQ multiplex PCR; the TCRdb copy retains only in-frame clones and omits some. Among 140,000 to 150,000 clones listed, about 94% were seen once. Sequences were derived from peripheral blood, sampled on day 0 of AZD1222 vaccination. These receptors were taken from an adult in good health.

V usage is TRBV25-1 and J usage is TRBJ2-5, with D uncertain. V shed 8 bases and J shed 1 base, with 14 bases lying between them. Germline V gene data show CDR1 as MGHDK and CDR2 as SYGVNS. The length of the CDR3 is 14 residues. This chain's CDR3 is CASSYGPFQETQYF. Written as DNA, the CDR3 is TGTGCCAGCTCCTACGGACCTTTCCAAGAGACCCAGTACTTC. The full variable domain, with the rest looked up from reference TRBV25-1 and TRBJ2-5, is EADIYQTPRYLVIGTGKKITLECSQTMGHDKMYWYQQDPGMELHLIHYSYGVNSTEKGDLSSESTVSRIRTEHFPLTLESARPSHTSQYLCASSYGPFQETQYFGPGTRLLVL.

This clone was observed a few times. This same CDR3 is encoded by further DNA sequences in the sample. V usage is TRBV5-1 and J usage is TRBJ1-3; D is possibly TRBD1 (5 bases). The CDR3 extends over 14 amino acids. CDR1 SGHRS and CDR2 YFSETQ come from the germline V gene. Trimming left V 2 bases short and J 0 bases short, with 6 bases between. CDR3 amino acids: CASSLGASGNTIYF. DNA for the CDR3: TGCGCCAGCAGCTTAGGGGCCTCTGGAAACACCATATATTTT.

V is TRBV2 and J is TRBJ1-1; 7 bases fit TRBD1. Germline CDR1 is SNHLY and CDR2 is FYNNEI. This CDR3 has 15 amino acids. V was pared by 3 bases and J by 5 bases, with 9 bases of the junction left unmatched. In DNA form, the CDR3 reads TGTGCCAGCAGTGACTCCGACAGGGTTGGGACTGAAGCTTTCTTT. Its protein product is CASSDSDRVGTEAFF.

The V and J genes are TRBV3-1 (or the pseudogene TRBV3-2) and TRBJ1-4; TRBD1 matches at 7 bases. Germline V lookup: CDR1 LGHDT, CDR2 YNNKEL (reference sequence). The CDR3 has 16 residues. Trimming took 4 bases from V and 12 from J; bases not matched to a gene: 17. This CDR3 is CASSPGTDSTSEQLFF. CDR3 sequence (DNA): TGTGCCAGCAGCCCAGGGACAGATTCTACATCCGAACAACTGTTTTTT.

In DNA form, the CDR3 reads TGTGCCATCAGTGAGTCGCGGGAAGATAATTCACCCCTCCACTTT. Residues: CAISESREDNSPLHF. The chain combines TRBV10-3 with TRBJ1-6, with D hard to call. The CDR3 is 15 amino acids. The germline V and J ends were trimmed by 0 bases and 5 bases, with 8 bases remaining between them. Germline V lookup: CDR1 ENHRY, CDR2 SYGVKD.

The CDR3 region has the DNA TGTGCCTGGAGTGACCCGCCGAGAAGGGGCGACGAGCAGTACTTC. Translated: CAWSDPPRRGDEQYF. The chain couples TRBV30 to TRBJ2-7; D is perhaps TRBD1 (5 bases). The CDR3 is 15 residues long. V dropped 1 base and J dropped 5 bases, with 18 bases sitting between them. The germline CDR1 and CDR2 sequences are GTSNPN and SVGIG (reference sequence).

This rearrangement joins TRBV15 to TRBJ1-3; no reliable D call. V dropped 1 base and J dropped 0 bases, with 7 bases sitting between them. This CDR3 contains 15 residues. Germline V gene sequence: CDR1 LNHNV, CDR2 YYDKDF (reference sequence). The CDR3, as DNA: TGTGCCACCAGCAGAGTTCCAAGCTCTGGAAACACCATATATTTT. This sequence encodes CATSRVPSSGNTIYF.

The chain couples TRBV12-3 or TRBV12-4 to TRBJ2-7, with D unclear. The CDR3 sequence is 12 residues long. The germline V and J ends were trimmed by 5 bases and 2 bases, with 7 bases remaining between them. In nucleotides, the CDR3 is TGTGCCAGCAGTAATAGAGCCTACGAGCAGTACTTC. It translates to CASSNRAYEQYF.

The chain is built from TRBV27 and TRBJ2-1, with D perhaps being TRBD1 or TRBD2 (5 bases each). V shed 5 bases and J shed 8 bases, with 22 bases lying between them. Germline lookup yields CDR1 MNHEY and CDR2 SMNVEV (reference sequence). The CDR3 covers 16 residues. The CDR3 DNA reads as TGTGCCAGCAGTCCCGGTCGGGGCTACAAGGGCGATGAGCAGTTCTTC. Its translation is CASSPGRGYKGDEQFF.

V is TRBV5-4 and J is TRBJ2-7, with 7 positions matching TRBD1. V lost 0 bases and J lost 6; bases outside the gene matches: 9. Germline CDR1 is SGHNT and CDR2 is YYREEE (reference sequence). CDR3 size: 15 residues. CDR3 bases: TGTGCCAGCAGCTTGGTCACACAGGGGAACCGCGAGCAGTACTTC. Translated, it gives CASSLVTQGNREQYF.

The chain combines TRBV7-9 with TRBJ1-1; tentative D call: TRBD1 (6 bases). From germline, CDR1 is SEHNR and CDR2 FQNEAQ (reference sequence). The CDR3 extends over 14 amino acids. V lost 3 bases and J lost 1, with 9 bases in between. CDR3 sequence reads: CASSLGGANTEAFF. The CDR3 DNA follows: TGTGCCAGCAGCTTGGGGGGCGCGAACACTGAAGCTTTCTTT.

The chain recombines TRBV5-1 with TRBJ1-3; D possibly corresponds to TRBD1 (5 bases). CDR1 is SGHRS, CDR2 YFSETQ, per germline. Trimming shortened V by 5 bases and J by 0 bases, and 12 bases separated the two germline ends. This CDR3 has 15 residues. The CDR3 sequence: CASSFDRSSGNTIYF. CDR3 nucleotides: TGCGCCAGCAGTTTTGACAGATCCTCTGGAAACACCATATATTTT.

The CDR3 DNA follows: TGTGCCAGCAAGGCATACGGGACAGGGTACAATGAGCAGTTCTTC. Its protein product is CASKAYGTGYNEQFF. The rearrangement links TRBV28 to TRBJ2-1; 9 bases are shared with TRBD1. Germline loops: CDR1 MDHEN, CDR2 SYDVKM. Trimming at V came to 7 bases and at J to 4 bases, leaving 8 bases not matched to a gene. This CDR3 region has 15 residues. Full variable domain (outside the CDR3, taken from reference TRBV28 and TRBJ2-1): DVKVTQSSRYLVKRTGEKVFLECVQDMDHENMFWYRQDPGLGLRLIYFSYDVKMKEKGDIPEGYSVSREKKERFSLILESASTNQTSMYLCASKAYGTGYNEQFFGPGTRLTVL.

The chain combines TRBV28 with TRBJ2-5; TRBD1 agrees at 8 bases. The V gene end was trimmed by 6 bases and the J gene end by 5 bases; junction bases not matched to a gene: 14. Germline V CDR1 and CDR2: MDHEN, SYDVKM. This CDR3 region has 16 residues. DNA of the CDR3: TGTGCCAGCAGGCTCATGACAGGGGCTCGCGTCGAGACCCAGTACTTC. It translates to CASRLMTGARVETQYF.

The chain joins TRBV4-1 to TRBJ2-1, with 8 bases that match TRBD1. The J segment lost 4 bases and the V segment lost 4 bases, leaving 9 bases of the junction unmatched. Germline assignment: CDR1 MGHRA and CDR2 YSYEKL. The CDR3 is made up of 16 amino acids. The CDR3 coding sequence is TGCGCCAGCAGCCCGCATAGACAGGGGTGGTACAATGAGCAGTTCTTC. It encodes CASSPHRQGWYNEQFF.

CDR3 residues: CASSLFGTTEAFF. CDR3 DNA: TGTGCCAGCAGTTTATTCGGGACCACTGAAGCTTTCTTT. The chain recombines TRBV27 with TRBJ1-1, with D maybe TRBD1 (5 bases). Trimming shortened V by 1 base and J by 4 bases, and 7 bases separated the two germline ends. This CDR3 comprises 13 residues. Germline V lookup: CDR1 MNHEY, CDR2 SMNVEV (reference sequence).

This sequence joins TRBV19 and TRBJ1-2, with D perhaps matching TRBD1 (5 bases). V was clipped by 1 base and J by 7 bases, with 19 bases between them. The germline CDR1 and CDR2 sequences are LNHDA and SQIVND (reference sequence). The CDR3 has 16 amino acids. The CDR3 DNA is TGTGCCAGTAGTATAGGGGACGGGGAAGGGGCCACTGGCTACACCTTC. It encodes CASSIGDGEGATGYTF.

V and J are TRBV19 and TRBJ1-2, with TRBD1 matching 10 bases. This CDR3 has 15 residues. V gave up 4 bases and J gave up 6 bases; unmatched junction bases: 8. Germline V gene data show CDR1 as LNHDA and CDR2 as SQIVND (reference sequence). CDR3 DNA sequence: TGTGCCAGTAGTAACAGAGGGACAGGGGTAGATGGCTACACCTTC. Its translation: CASSNRGTGVDGYTF.

This sequence joins TRBV18 and TRBJ1-1; tentative D call: TRBD1 (5 bases). V was pared by 3 bases and J by 1 base, with 12 bases between. The CDR3 contains 15 residues. Germline CDR1 KGHSH, CDR2 LQKENI. The CDR3 loop reads CASSPRPGPNTEAFF. The DNA of the CDR3 is TGTGCCAGCTCACCCCGCCCGGGGCCGAACACTGAAGCTTTCTTT.

The chain is built from TRBV11-2 and TRBJ2-1; 7 nucleotides align to TRBD2. The CDR3 is made up of 15 amino acids. In germline, CDR1 is SGHAT, CDR2 FQNNGV. The junction had 10 bases not matched to a gene; V was cut back by 5 bases and J by 6 bases. Here the CDR3 DNA reads TGTGCCAGCAGCCAATCTAGCGGAGACTTCAATGAGCAGTTCTTC. As protein: CASSQSSGDFNEQFF.

A single count supports this clone. The CDR3 bases are TGTGCCAGCAGCCAAGGACTAGCGGGATCTTACAATGAGCAGTTCTTC. Translation gives CASSQGLAGSYNEQFF. The chain joins TRBV5-6 to TRBJ2-1; 12 nucleotides agree with TRBD2. The junction had 6 bases not matched to a gene; V was cut back by 4 bases and J by 4 bases. CDR3 length: 16 residues. CDR1 SGHDT and CDR2 YYEEEE come from the germline V gene.

The V and J genes are TRBV19 and TRBJ1-2; no definite D call. The CDR3 is 12 amino acids. Trimming took 7 bases from V and 6 from J, leaving 12 bases between them. In germline, CDR1 is LNHDA, CDR2 SQIVND (reference sequence). CDR3 sequence (DNA): TGTGCCAGTAAGTCAGGCGGAGATGGCTACACCTTC. Protein: CASKSGGDGYTF.